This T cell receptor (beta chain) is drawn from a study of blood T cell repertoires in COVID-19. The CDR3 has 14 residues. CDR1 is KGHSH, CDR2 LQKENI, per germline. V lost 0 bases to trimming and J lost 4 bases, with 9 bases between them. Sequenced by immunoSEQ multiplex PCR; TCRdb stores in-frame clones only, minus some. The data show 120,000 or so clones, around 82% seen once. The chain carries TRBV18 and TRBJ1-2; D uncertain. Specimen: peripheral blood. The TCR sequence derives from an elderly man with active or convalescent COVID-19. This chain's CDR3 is CASSPPAGSYGYTF. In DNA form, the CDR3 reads TGTGCCAGCTCACCACCGGCCGGGAGCTATGGCTACACCTTC.